This T cell receptor beta chain was profiled in a study of monozygotic twins with inflammatory bowel disease. Points from the study as a whole: Repertoire similarity did not separate concordant from discordant twins, possibly from limited power. IBD patients shared fewer clonotypes with others than healthy twins, especially with disease activity.

Notes on this clonotype: Its cognate antigen is unknown.

Germline CDR1 LGHDT, CDR2 YNNKEL (reference sequence). There are 16 residues in the CDR3. The UMIs contained a 6-nucleotide sample barcode. They were added by template switching during cDNA synthesis. For each CDR3 protein, TCRdb gives one entry from its re-call of the 5' RACE reads, without DNA. Listed are about 160,000 distinct CDR3 sequences; approximately 3% falls within the top ten. Sequences were obtained from blood. This sequence joins TRBV3-1 and TRBJ2-1; TCRdb's D call, TRBD2, is unchecked because there is no DNA. The clonotype comes from a human donor with ulcerative colitis or Crohn's disease, or a healthy co-twin of an affected twin (not recorded which). The CDR3 sequence: CASSQGTSGVRNEQFF.